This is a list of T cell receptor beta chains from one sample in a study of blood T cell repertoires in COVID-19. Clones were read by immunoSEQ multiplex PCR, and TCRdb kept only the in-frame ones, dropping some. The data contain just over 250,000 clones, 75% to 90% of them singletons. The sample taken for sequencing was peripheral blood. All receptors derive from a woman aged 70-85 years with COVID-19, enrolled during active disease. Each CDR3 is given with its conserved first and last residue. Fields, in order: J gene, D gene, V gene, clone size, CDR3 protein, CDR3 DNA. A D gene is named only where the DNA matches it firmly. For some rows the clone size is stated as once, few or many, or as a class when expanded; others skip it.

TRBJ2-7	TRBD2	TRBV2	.	CASSYSGRGSYEQYF	TGTGCCAGCAGTTATAGCGGGAGGGGGTCCTACGAGCAGTACTTC
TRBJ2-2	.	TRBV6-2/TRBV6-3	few	CASSQGAITGELFF	TGTGCCAGCAGTCAAGGGGCGATCACCGGGGAGCTGTTTTTT
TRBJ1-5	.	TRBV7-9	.	CASSLAGAGNSNQPQHF	TGTGCCAGCAGCTTAGCTGGGGCAGGGAATAGCAATCAGCCCCAGCATTTT
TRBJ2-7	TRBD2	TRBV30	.	CAWALAGAYEQYF	TGTGCCTGGGCTCTAGCGGGAGCCTACGAGCAGTACTTC
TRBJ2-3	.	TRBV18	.	CASSPTVSRVDTQYF	TGTGCCAGCTCCCCGACAGTGTCTAGGGTAGATACGCAGTATTTT
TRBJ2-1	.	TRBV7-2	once	CASSLKLAGVPPEEQFF	TGTGCCAGCAGCCTCAAGTTGGCAGGGGTCCCCCCGGAAGAGCAGTTCTTC
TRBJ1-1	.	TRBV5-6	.	CASSFGRAREAFF	TGTGCCAGCAGCTTTGGGAGGGCGAGGGAAGCTTTCTTT
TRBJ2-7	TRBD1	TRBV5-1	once	CASSDLDRDEQYF	TGCGCCAGCAGCGATCTTGACAGGGACGAGCAGTACTTC
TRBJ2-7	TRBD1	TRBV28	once	CASSSPEDRVTGEQYF	TGTGCCAGCAGTTCCCCGGAGGACAGGGTAACGGGCGAGCAGTACTTC
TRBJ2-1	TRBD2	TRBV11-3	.	CASSFREGRNEQFF	TGTGCCAGCAGCTTCCGGGAGGGCCGGAATGAGCAGTTCTTC
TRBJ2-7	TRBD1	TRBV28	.	CASSTGGVYEQYF	TGTGCCAGCAGCACAGGGGGCGTATACGAGCAGTACTTC
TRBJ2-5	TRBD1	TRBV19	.	CASSTRWTGLQTQYF	TGTGCCAGTAGTACTAGATGGACAGGGTTACAGACCCAGTACTTC
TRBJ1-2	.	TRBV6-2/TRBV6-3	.	CASSYSLDWSQGGGYTF	TGTGCCAGCAGTTACAGCCTCGATTGGTCGCAGGGTGGCGGCTACACCTTC
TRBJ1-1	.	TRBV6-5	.	CASSYSTGPSTEAFF	TGTGCCAGCAGTTACTCGACAGGACCTAGCACTGAAGCTTTCTTT
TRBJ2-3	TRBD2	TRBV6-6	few	CASGSGIFPATDTQYF	TGTGCCAGCGGTAGCGGGATTTTTCCCGCCACAGATACGCAGTATTTT
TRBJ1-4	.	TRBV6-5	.	CATTWGGNEKLFF	TGTGCCACCACATGGGGGGGGAATGAAAAACTGTTTTTT
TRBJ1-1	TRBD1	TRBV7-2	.	CASSYGTGTTEAFF	TGTGCCAGCAGCTACGGGACAGGGACCACTGAAGCTTTCTTT
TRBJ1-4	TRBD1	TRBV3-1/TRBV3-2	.	CASSQQGAGEKLFF	TGTGCCAGCAGCCAACAGGGGGCGGGTGAAAAACTGTTTTTT
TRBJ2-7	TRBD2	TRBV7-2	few	CASSPHSGLSYEQYF	TGTGCCAGCAGCCCACATAGCGGGCTCTCCTACGAGCAGTACTTC
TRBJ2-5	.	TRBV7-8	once	CASSLAGAETQYF	TGTGCCAGCAGCTTAGCAGGGGCAGAGACCCAGTACTTC
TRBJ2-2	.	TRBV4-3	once	CASSQAGSGGELFF	TGCGCCAGCAGCCAAGCGGGATCGGGCGGGGAGCTGTTTTTT
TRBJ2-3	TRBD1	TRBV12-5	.	CASGRDSSTDTQYF	TGTGCTAGTGGTCGGGACAGTTCGACAGATACGCAGTATTTT
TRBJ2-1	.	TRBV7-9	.	CASSLASAYNEQFF	TGTGCCAGCAGCTTGGCTAGCGCCTACAATGAGCAGTTCTTC
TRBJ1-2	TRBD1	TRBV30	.	CAWSLTNRGLGGYTF	TGTGCCTGGAGTCTTACGAACAGGGGGCTCGGTGGCTACACCTTC
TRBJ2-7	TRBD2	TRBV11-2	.	CASSLVLSGGAYEQYF	TGTGCCAGCAGCTTAGTTCTTTCGGGAGGGGCCTACGAGCAGTACTTC
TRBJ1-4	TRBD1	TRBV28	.	CASSSQGAANEKLFF	TGTGCCAGCAGTTCACAGGGGGCAGCTAATGAAAAACTGTTTTTT
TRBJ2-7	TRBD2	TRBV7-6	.	CASSLTSGIIYEQYF	TGTGCCAGCAGCTTAACTAGCGGGATAATCTACGAGCAGTACTTC
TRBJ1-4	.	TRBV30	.	CAWTTGTTNEKLFF	TGTGCCTGGACCACCGGGACAACTAATGAAAAACTGTTTTTT
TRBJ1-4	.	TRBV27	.	CASSFVQGYEKLFF	TGTGCCAGCAGTTTCGTGCAGGGATATGAAAAACTGTTTTTT
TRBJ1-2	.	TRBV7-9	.	CASSPLSAGYTF	TGTGCCAGCAGCCCGCTAAGTGCGGGCTACACCTTC
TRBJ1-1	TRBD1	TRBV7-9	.	CASTRTGGTEAFF	TGTGCCAGCACCAGGACAGGGGGCACTGAAGCTTTCTTT
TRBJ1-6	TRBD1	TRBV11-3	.	CASSPTGVNSPLHF	TGTGCCAGCAGCCCAACAGGGGTCAATTCACCCCTCCACTTT
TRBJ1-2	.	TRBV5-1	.	CASSRKRFREEASYGYTF	TGCGCCAGCAGCAGAAAACGTTTCAGGGAAGAGGCAAGCTATGGCTACACCTTC
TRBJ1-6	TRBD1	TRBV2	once	CASSEVGGGSDSPLHF	TGTGCCAGCAGTGAAGTAGGAGGGGGCAGTGATTCACCCCTCCACTTT
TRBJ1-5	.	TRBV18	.	CASSYRIATEGSNQPQHF	TGTGCCAGCTCATACAGGATAGCGACGGAGGGGAGCAATCAGCCCCAGCATTTT
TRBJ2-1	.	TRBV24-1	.	CATQTRDGLREQFF	TGTGCCACCCAGACTCGGGACGGACTACGAGAGCAGTTCTTC
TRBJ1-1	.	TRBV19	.	CASQDGVLKEAFF	TGTGCCAGCCAGGACGGGGTCCTTAAAGAAGCTTTCTTT
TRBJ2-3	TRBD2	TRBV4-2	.	CASSQDRAGGVGPDTQYF	TGTGCCAGCAGCCAAGATCGGGCGGGAGGGGTTGGCCCAGATACGCAGTATTTT
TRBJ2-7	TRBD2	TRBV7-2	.	CASSSSGTSGMRYF	TGTGCCAGCAGCTCCTCCGGGACTAGCGGGATGCGGTACTTC
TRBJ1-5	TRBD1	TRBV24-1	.	CATSLQGAGNQPQHF	TGTGCCACCAGTTTACAGGGGGCAGGCAATCAGCCCCAGCATTTT
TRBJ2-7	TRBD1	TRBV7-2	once	CASSVQGANVDEQYF	TGTGCCAGCAGCGTACAGGGGGCTAATGTTGACGAGCAGTACTTC
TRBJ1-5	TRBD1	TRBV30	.	CAWSERQGAGWRYQPQHF	TGTGCCTGGAGTGAAAGACAGGGGGCAGGTTGGAGATATCAGCCCCAGCATTTT
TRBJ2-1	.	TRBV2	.	CASMREWGIDEQFF	TGTGCCAGCATGCGGGAATGGGGAATCGATGAGCAGTTCTTC
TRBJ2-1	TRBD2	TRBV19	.	CASSISSGRPNEQFF	TGTGCCAGTAGTATATCGAGCGGGAGGCCGAATGAGCAGTTCTTC
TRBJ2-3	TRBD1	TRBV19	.	CAANRDRVSDTQYF	TGTGCCGCTAATCGGGACAGGGTTTCAGATACGCAGTATTTT